The entry below gives a single T cell receptor beta chain sequence along with its context. This clone's antigen is unknown. No much larger clonotype is one base removed from it; base qualities were not supplied. Using the deep immunoSEQ assay, TCR CDR3 regions were amplified from genomic DNA by multiplex PCR. Genomic DNA extracted from each cell subset was distributed evenly over all wells of several immunoSEQ 96-well plates, and each plate served as one replicate. For sorted subsets, approximately 190 ng genomic DNA, equal to approximately 30,000 T cell genomes, was loaded into each replicate PCR. The purified libraries were quantified using a Qubit 3.0 fluorometer, sized with a Bioanalyzer 2100, and then quantified again using the KAPA Library Quantification kit. Every immunoSEQ 96-well plate was sequenced on a separate single-read 150-cycle Illumina NextSeq 550 flow cell. As for the authors' bioinformatics: Because the immunoSEQ output included only junctional sequences and no quality scores, the filtering could not be the same as the filtering used for full-length reads. To assign V/J genes and CDR3, sequences were annotated against IMGT germline references using PyIR, a Python wrapper for IgBLAST v1.9. Any read was removed if the V/J assignment was weak (E-value above 1e-6), the CDR3 was missing, or the read contained stop codons, out-of-frame junctions, or ambiguous translated residues. V3J clonotypes were defined as sequences sharing an identical inferred V gene, J gene, and CDR3 amino acid sequence. Percentage overlap between repertoires was calculated by dividing the number of shared unique clonotypes by the size of the smaller repertoire. Richness of each repertoire was evaluated using RTK rarefaction, the Chao1 estimator, and Recon v2.1 estimates of unobserved clonotypes. Generation probabilities were computed with OLGA for all TCRbeta clonotypes obtained by the gDNA method from several donors. TCRdb retrieved this table from immuneACCESS and kept in-frame rearrangements only. Not all clones are present; in checked studies, unresolved V genes account for under half, and no reason is known for the remainder. That table furnishes V, J and clone size, whereas the DNA furnished D and trimming. In this sample the table shows some 2,000,000 clones, about 95% of which occur a single time. More than 0.95% of the sample comes from the top ten.

The record originates from a study of shared clonotypes between healthy human individuals (dated by TCRdb to the early 2020s). Background for the entire study: The cohort included three men and a couple of women between 18 and 49 years of age. Different laboratories and diverse techniques were used to prepare libraries and sequence TCR repertoires, to increase sequencing depth and limit assay-specific biases. Blood TCR repertoires of 5 or 6 healthy adults were deeply sequenced to estimate repertoire size and the extent of clonotype sharing between individuals. Leukapheresis yielded between about 0.94 and 8.9 billion PBMCs per donor. Per donor, three plates each were used for CD4 naive and CD4 memory, two for CD8 naive, and one for CD8 memory. The paper's findings and limits, for the study overall: When four donors were compared, the shared fraction of clonotypes was roughly 4.8% for naive CD4, approximately 3.5% for naive CD8, 2% to 2.5% for memory CD4, and 0.35% to 0.5% for memory CD8. Rarefaction of sorted-subset datasets indicated incomplete sequencing despite the large sequencing depth. Estimated clonotype richness was generally larger for naive than for memory subsets. Pairwise subsampling led to the expectation that sequencing depth would affect the degree of clonotype sharing among donors. Higher generation probabilities were observed for clonotypes shared by all four sorted-subset donors than for non-shared clonotypes. The small number of donors limited the genetic and exposure-history diversity represented. Sampling was restricted to blood, and TCR repertoires in tissue are likely to differ from TCR repertoires in blood.

V is pruned by 10 bases and J by 6 bases, leaving 11 bases of the junction without a gene match. From the cysteine through the phenylalanine, the CDR3 covers 13 amino acids. Just CDR3 DNA is preserved here, 39 bases in frame from base 1. CDR1 and CDR2 (LNHDA, SQIVND) derive from the germline V gene (reference sequence). For the CD8 naive samples, CD45RO-negative cells were positively selected for CCR7, yielding a CD45RA+CCR7+ population from which TemRA cells were excluded. Healthy HIV-negative adults with no recently reported acute infections or vaccinations were included as donors. Every donor was a Caucasian adult living in Nashville, Tennessee, USA. After blood collection by leukapheresis, PBMCs were isolated using Ficoll-Histopaque density gradient centrifugation and then cryopreserved in the vapor phase of liquid nitrogen. Analytical flow cytometry was used to check the purity and quantity of each magnetically sorted T cell population. Each sorted fraction had its genomic DNA isolated and then quantified by UV absorbance on a Nanodrop 2000c.

The sequence is built from TRBV19 and TRBJ1-2; 7 central nucleotides agree with TRBD1. The receptor was isolated from a man aged 18-30 years in good health. Sequencing input: naive CD8+ T cells sorted from blood. Interpreted using the paper, the cell subset or site label stands for: CD45RA+CCR7+. The nucleotides read TGTGCCACCAGGGTTTTCGACAGGGATGGCTACACCTTC. It specifies CATRVFDRDGYTF.